This T cell receptor beta chain was captured in a study (dated by TCRdb to 2013 to 2016). Describing the broader study: The study set out to test whether tumor-infiltrating Tregs in breast cancer get recruited from blood Tregs or are instead converted in situ from other CD4+ T cell subsets.

Naive CD4+ T cells were purified with the Miltenyi Naive CD4+ T Cell Isolation kit, with Tregs depleted using CD25 microbeads. Tregs, naive and memory CD4+ T cells from tumor, blood and ipsilateral draining lymph nodes of a few breast cancer patients underwent full-length TCR alpha and beta sequencing. Tumor tissue and lymph nodes from ipsilateral axillary dissection were perfused with PBS, minced and digested with collagenase I and hyaluronidase. Ficoll density gradient centrifugation was used to isolate mononuclear cells from lymph nodes or from 40 to 50 ml of peripheral blood. A purity exceeding 90% was confirmed by FACS for the sorted cell populations. This clonotype has just a few counts. This receptor's antigen is unknown. No base quality values were provided; no much bigger clone lies one nucleotide off. Full-length TCR variable regions were amplified by 5' RACE PCR using constant-region reverse primers, and then by semi-nested PCR using Nested Universal Primer A. Using the ReliaPrep RNA Cell Miniprep System, total RNA was extracted, and the SMARTer RACE 5'/3' Kit was then used to reverse transcribe the RNA into 5'RACE-ready cDNA. Multiplex adaptors were used to barcode the full-length TCR alpha and beta libraries, which were then sequenced on an Illumina MiSeq. Turning to the authors' computational methods: For each of nine subset-tissue groups, sequencing data from the five patients were pooled, and the groups were then compared using unsupervised clustering of TCR gene usage. The Morisita-Horn index was used to calculate repertoire similarity, with shared sequences weighted according to their contribution to each repertoire. TCRdb's own reprocessing of the public reads used fastp at Q25 and MiXCR and kept productive beta chains. Here each entry gathers all rows of one CDR3 protein and keeps the most common genes and DNA. The V and J calls were determined by TCRdb, not by the authors. Across this sample there are more than 6,000 distinct CDR3 sequences, with 50% to 55% seen only once. Around 3% of the sample goes to the ten largest clones.

From a lookup of the germline V gene (reference sequence), CDR1 and CDR2 are MNHNY and SVGAGI. Germline trimming: 6 bases from V, 0 bases from J; junction bases outside gene matches: 7. Including cysteine and phenylalanine, the CDR3 has 15 amino acids. Only CDR3 DNA is held: 45 bases, read in frame from base 1. Results the study describes overall, beyond this receptor: Tumor memory CD4+ T cell TCR gene usage was found to cluster with blood and lymph node memory CD4+ cells and with lymph node naive CD4+ cells. Validation in the larger cohort was restricted to a single TCR beta V-J rearrangement rather than whole repertoires. The greatest overlap of tumor-infiltrating Treg TCR alpha and beta sequences was observed with tumor naive CD4+ T cells, followed by blood naive CD4+ T cells.

This receptor was taken from a female donor with breast cancer. The sample consisted of naive CD4+ T cells sorted from a lymph node. According to the study, the label for this sample's cell subset or site signals: naive CD4+ T cells, CD4+CD45RA+CD25-. The sequence is built from TRBV6-6 and TRBJ1-1; 7 of the junction bases match TRBD1. The CDR3 protein is CASRPPTGLNTEAFF. Read as DNA, the sequence is TGTGCCAGCAGACCCCCGACAGGGCTGAACACTGAAGCTTTCTTT.